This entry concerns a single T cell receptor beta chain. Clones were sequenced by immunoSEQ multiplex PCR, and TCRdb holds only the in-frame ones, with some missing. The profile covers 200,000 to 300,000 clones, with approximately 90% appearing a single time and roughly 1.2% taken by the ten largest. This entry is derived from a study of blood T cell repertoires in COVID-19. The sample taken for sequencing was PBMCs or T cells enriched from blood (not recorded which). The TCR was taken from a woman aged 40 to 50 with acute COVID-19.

The CDR3 DNA reads as TGTGCCAGCTCACAATTGTCTGGGGGGGCCGGCACAGATACGCAGTATTTT. Translating gives CASSQLSGGAGTDTQYF. The V call is TRBV18, the J call TRBJ2-3, with D tentatively TRBD2 (7 bases). Germline CDR1 KGHSH, CDR2 LQKENI. The CDR3 has 17 amino acids. Trimming pared 4 bases from V and 1 base from J, leaving 18 bases between. The full variable domain, completed using reference TRBV18 and TRBJ2-3, is NAGVMQNPRHLVRRRGQEARLRCSPMKGHSHVYWYRQLPEEGLKFMVYLQKENIIDESGMPKERFSAEFPKEGPSILRIQQVVRGDSAAYFCASSQLSGGAGTDTQYFGPGTRLTVL.